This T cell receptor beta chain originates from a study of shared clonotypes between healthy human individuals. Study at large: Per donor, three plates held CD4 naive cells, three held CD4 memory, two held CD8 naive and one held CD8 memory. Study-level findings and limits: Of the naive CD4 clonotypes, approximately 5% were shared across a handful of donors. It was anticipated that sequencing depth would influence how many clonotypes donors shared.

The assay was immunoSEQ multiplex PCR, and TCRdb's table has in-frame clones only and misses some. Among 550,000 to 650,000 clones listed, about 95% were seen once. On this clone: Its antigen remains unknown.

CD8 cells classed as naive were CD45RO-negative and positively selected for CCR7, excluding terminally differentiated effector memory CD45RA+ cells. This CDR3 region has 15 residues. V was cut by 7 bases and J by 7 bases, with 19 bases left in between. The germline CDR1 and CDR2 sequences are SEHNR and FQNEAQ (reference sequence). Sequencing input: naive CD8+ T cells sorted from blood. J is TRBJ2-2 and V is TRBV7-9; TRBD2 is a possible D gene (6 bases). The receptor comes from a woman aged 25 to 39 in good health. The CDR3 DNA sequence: TGTGCCAGCACCCCCCGGGAGCCCCTGAGCGGGGAGCTGTTTTTT. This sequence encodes CASTPREPLSGELFF.